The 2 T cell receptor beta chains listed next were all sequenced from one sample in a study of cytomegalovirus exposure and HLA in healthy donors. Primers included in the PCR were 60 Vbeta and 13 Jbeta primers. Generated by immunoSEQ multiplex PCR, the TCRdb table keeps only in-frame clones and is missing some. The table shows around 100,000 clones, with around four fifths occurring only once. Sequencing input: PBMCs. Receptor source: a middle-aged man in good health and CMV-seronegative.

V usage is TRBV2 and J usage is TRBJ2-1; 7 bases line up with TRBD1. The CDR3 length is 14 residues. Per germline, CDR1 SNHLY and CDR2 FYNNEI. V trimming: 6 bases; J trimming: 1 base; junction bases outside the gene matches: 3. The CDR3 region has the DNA TGTGCCAGCAGGACGACAGGGTCCTACAATGAGCAGTTCTTC. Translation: CASRTTGSYNEQFF.

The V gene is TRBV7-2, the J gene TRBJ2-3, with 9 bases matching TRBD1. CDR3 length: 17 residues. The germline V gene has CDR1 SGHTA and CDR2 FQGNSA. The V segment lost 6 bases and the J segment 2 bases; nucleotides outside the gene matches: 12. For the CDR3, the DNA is TGTGCCAGCAGGCACACAGGGGGCAGGGGGATCACAGATACGCAGTATTTT. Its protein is CASRHTGGRGITDTQYF.